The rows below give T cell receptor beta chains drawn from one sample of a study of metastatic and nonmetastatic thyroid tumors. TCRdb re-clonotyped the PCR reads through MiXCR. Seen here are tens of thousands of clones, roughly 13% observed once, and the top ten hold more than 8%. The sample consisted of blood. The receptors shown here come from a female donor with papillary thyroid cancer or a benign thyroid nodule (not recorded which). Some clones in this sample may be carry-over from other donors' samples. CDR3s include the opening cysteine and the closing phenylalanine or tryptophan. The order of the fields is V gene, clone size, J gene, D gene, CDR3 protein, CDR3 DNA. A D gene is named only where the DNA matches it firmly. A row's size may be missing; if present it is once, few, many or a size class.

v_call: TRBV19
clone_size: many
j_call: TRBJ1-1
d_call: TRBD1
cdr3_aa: CASSMDRGLTEAFF
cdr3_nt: TGTGCCAGTAGTATGGACAGGGGGCTCACTGAAGCTTTCTTT

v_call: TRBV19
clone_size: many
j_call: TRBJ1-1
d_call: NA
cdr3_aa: CASGGGLETFF
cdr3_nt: TGTGCCAGCGGGGGGGGTCTAGAGACTTTCTTT

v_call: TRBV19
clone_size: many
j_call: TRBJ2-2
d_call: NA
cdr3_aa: CASSIAQGRTGELFF
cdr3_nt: TGTGCCAGTAGTATCGCCCAGGGCCGCACCGGGGAGCTGTTTTTT

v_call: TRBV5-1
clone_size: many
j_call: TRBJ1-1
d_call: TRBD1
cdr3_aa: CASRTGQGIAEAFF
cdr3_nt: TGCGCCAGCAGGACGGGACAGGGGATCGCTGAAGCTTTCTTT

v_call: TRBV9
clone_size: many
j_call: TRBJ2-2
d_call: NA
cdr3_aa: CASSVQPGLTGELFF
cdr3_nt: TGTGCCAGCAGCGTACAGCCGGGGCTTACCGGGGAGCTGTTTTTT

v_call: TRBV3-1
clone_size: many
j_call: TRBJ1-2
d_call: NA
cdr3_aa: CASSQGPTYGYTF
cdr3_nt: TGTGCCAGCAGCCAGGGGCCGACCTATGGCTACACCTTC

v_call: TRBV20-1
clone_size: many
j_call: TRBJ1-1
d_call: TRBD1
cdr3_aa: CSAPRTGRSTEAFF
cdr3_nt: TGCAGTGCTCCCCGGACAGGGCGGAGCACTGAAGCTTTCTTT

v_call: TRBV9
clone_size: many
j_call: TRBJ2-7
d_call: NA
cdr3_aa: CASNGGTYEQYF
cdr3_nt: TGTGCCAGCAACGGCGGGACCTACGAGCAGTACTTC

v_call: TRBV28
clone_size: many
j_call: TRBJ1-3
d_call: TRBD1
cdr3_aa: CATEGTGGNTIYF
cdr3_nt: TGTGCCACCGAAGGGACAGGGGGAAACACCATATATTTT

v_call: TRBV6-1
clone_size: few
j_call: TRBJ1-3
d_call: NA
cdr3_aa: CASNRGGGLSGNTIYF
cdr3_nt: TGTGCCAGCAATCGGGGAGGAGGGCTCTCTGGAAACACCATATATTTT

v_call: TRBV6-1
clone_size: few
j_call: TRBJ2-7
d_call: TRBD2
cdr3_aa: CASTTIAGESYEQYF
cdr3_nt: TGTGCCAGCACCACCATAGCGGGAGAATCCTACGAGCAGTACTTC

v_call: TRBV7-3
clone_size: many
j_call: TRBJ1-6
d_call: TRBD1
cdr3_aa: CASSTTGGKSPLHF
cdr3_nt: TGTGCCAGCAGCACGACAGGGGGCAAGTCACCCCTCCACTTT

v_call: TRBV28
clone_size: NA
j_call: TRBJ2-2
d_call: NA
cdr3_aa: CASSTRETGQLFF
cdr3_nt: TGTGCCAGCAGTACGAGGGAAACCGGGCAACTGTTTTTT

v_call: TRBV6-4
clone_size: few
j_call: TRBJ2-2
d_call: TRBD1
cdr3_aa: CASSTGTETGELFF
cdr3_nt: TGTGCCAGCAGCACCGGGACAGAGACCGGGGAGCTGTTTTTT

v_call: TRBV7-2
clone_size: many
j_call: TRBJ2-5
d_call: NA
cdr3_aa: CASTSVLETQYF
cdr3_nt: TGTGCCAGCACCAGCGTTTTGGAGACCCAGTACTTC

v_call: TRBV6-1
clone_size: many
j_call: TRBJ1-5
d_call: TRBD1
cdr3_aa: CASRGGGGNQPQHF
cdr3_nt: TGTGCCAGCAGGGGAGGGGGCGGCAATCAGCCCCAGCATTTT

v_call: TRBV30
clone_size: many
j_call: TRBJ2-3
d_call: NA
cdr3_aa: CAWSPWSPEGGTDTQYF
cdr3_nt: TGTGCCTGGAGTCCATGGAGCCCGGAGGGTGGTACAGATACGCAGTATTTT

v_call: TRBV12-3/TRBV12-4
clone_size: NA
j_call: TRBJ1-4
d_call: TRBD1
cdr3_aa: CASSTGTGGGEKLFF
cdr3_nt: TGTGCCAGCAGTACAGGGACAGGGGGAGGTGAAAAACTGTTTTTT

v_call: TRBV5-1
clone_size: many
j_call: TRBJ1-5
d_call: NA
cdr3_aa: CASSPGGVDQPQHF
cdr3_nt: TGCGCCAGCAGCCCCGGGGGGGTGGATCAGCCCCAGCATTTT

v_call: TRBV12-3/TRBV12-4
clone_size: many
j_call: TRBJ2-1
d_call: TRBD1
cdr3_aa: CASSLQGARTNEQFF
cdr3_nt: TGTGCCAGCAGTTTACAGGGGGCGCGCACTAATGAGCAGTTCTTC

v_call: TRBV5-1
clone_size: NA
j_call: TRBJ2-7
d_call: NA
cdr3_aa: CASSATVHYEQYF
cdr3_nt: TGCGCCAGCAGCGCGACAGTCCACTACGAGCAGTACTTC

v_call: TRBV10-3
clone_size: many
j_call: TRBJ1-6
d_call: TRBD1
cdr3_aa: CAISRQGQGTDQGSPLHF
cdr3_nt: TGTGCCATCTCCCGTCAGGGACAGGGGACAGACCAGGGTTCACCCCTCCACTTT

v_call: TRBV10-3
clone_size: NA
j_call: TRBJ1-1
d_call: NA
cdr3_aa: CAISEYCTMNTEAFF
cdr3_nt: TGTGCCATCAGTGAGTATTGCACTATGAACACTGAGGCTTTCTTT

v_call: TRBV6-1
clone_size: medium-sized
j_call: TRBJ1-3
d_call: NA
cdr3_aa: CASSRQAGNTIYF
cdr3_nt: TGTGCCAGCAGTCGACAGGCCGGAAACACCATATATTTT

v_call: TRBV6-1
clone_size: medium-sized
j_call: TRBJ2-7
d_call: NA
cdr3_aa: CASTLSQSYEQYF
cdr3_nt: TGTGCCAGCACCTTGTCCCAGTCCTACGAGCAGTACTTC